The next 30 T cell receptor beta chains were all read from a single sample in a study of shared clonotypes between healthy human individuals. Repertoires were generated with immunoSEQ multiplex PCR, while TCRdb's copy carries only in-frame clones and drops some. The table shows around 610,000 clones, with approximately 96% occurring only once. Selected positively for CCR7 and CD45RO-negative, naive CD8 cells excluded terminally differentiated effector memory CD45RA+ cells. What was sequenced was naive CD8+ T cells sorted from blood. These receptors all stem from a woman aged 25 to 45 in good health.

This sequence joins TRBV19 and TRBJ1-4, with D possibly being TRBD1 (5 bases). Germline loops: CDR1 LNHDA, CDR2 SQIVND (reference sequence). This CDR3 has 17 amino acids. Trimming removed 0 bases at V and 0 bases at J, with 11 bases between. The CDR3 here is CASSIDPSTATNEKLFF. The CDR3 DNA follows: TGTGCCAGTAGTATAGACCCTTCGACAGCAACTAATGAAAAACTGTTTTTT. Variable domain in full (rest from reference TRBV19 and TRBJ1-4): DGGITQSPKYLFRKEGQNVTLSCEQNLNHDAMYWYRQDPGQGLRLIYYSQIVNDFQKGDIAEGYSVSREKKESFPLTVTSAQKNPTAFYLCASSIDPSTATNEKLFFGSGTQLSVL.

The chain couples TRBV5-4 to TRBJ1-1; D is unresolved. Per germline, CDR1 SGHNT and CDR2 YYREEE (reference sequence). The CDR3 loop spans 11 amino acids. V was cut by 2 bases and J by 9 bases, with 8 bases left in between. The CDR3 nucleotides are TGTGCCAGCAGCTTAAACCGAAAAGCTTTCTTT. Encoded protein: CASSLNRKAFF.

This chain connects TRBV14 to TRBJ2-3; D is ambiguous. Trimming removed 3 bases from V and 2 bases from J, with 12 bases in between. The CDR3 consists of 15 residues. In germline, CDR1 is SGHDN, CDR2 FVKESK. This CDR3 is CASSQLVPLTDTQYF. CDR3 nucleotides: TGTGCCAGCAGCCAGCTAGTACCCCTCACAGATACGCAGTATTTT.

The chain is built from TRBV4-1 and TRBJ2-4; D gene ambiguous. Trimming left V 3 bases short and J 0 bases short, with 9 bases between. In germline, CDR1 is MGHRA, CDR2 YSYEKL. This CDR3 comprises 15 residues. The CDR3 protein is CASSQGTIAKNIQYF. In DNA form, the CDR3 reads TGCGCCAGCAGCCAGGGTACGATAGCCAAAAACATTCAGTACTTC.

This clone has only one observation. The CDR3: CASSEFGINEKLFF. CDR3 coding DNA: TGTGCCAGCAGTGAATTTGGGATTAATGAAAAACTGTTTTTT. This sequence joins TRBV25-1 and TRBJ1-4; D gene unclear. The CDR3 runs to 14 residues. The ends were cut back, 1 base at V and 4 bases at J, with 7 bases in the middle. The germline V gene encodes CDR1 MGHDK and CDR2 SYGVNS.

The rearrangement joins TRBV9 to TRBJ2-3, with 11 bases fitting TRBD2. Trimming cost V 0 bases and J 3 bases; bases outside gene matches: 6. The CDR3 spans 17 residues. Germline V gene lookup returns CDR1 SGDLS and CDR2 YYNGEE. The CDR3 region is CASSVGGLAGGTDTQYF. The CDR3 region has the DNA TGTGCCAGCAGCGTAGGAGGGCTAGCGGGAGGTACAGATACGCAGTATTTT. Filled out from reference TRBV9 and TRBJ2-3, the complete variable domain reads DSGVTQTPKHLITATGQRVTLRCSPRSGDLSVYWYQQSLDQGLQFLIQYYNGEERAKGNILERFSAQQFPDLHSELNLSSLELGDSALYFCASSVGGLAGGTDTQYFGPGTRLTVL.

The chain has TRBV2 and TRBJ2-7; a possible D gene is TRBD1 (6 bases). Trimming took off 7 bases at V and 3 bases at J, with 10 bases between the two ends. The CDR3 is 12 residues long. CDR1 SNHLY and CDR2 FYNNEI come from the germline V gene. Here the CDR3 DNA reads TGTGCCAGCACAACAGGGATCTACGAGCAGTACTTC. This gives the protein CASTTGIYEQYF.

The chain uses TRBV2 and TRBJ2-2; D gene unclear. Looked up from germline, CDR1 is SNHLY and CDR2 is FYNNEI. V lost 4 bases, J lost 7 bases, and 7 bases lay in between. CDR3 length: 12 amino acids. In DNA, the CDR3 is TGTGCCAGCAGTGTGGGGATCGGGGAGCTGTTTTTT. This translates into CASSVGIGELFF.

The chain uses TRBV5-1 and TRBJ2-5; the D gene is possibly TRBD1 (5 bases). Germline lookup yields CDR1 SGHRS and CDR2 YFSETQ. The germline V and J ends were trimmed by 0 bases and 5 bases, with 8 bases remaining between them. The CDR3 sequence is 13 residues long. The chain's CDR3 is CASSLARVETQYF. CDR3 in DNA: TGCGCCAGCAGCTTGGCCAGGGTCGAGACCCAGTACTTC.

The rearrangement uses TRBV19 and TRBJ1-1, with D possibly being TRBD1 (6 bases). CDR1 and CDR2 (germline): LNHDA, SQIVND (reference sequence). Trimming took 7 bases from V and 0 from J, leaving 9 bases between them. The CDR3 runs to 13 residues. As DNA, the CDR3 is TGTGCCAGTAAGGGGGGAATGAACACTGAAGCTTTCTTT. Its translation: CASKGGMNTEAFF.

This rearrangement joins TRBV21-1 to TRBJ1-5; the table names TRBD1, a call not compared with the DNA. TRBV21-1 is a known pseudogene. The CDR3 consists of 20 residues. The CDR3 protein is CASSPGGGTGAIDSNQPQHF. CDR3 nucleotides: TGTGCCAGCAGTCCCGGAGGGGGGACAGGGGCAATTGATAGCAATCAGCCCCAGCATTTT.

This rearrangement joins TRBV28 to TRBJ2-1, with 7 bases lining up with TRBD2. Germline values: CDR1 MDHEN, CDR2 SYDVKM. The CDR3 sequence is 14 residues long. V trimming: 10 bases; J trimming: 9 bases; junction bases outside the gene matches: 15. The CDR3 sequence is CAIEAGVSFPEQFF. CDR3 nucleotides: TGTGCCATCGAGGCGGGAGTATCTTTTCCTGAGCAGTTCTTC.

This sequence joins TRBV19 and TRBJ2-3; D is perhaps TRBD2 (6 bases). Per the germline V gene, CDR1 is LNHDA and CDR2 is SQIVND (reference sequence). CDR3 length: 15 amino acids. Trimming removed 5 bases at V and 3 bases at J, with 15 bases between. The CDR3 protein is CASSEESSGTDTQYF. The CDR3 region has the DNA TGTGCCAGTAGTGAGGAGTCGAGCGGGACAGATACGCAGTATTTT.

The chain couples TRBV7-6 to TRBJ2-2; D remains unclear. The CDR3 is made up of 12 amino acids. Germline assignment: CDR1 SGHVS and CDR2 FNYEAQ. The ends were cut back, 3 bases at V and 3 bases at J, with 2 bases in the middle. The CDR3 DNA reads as TGTGCCAGCAGCTTCGACACCGGGGAGCTGTTTTTT. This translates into CASSFDTGELFF.

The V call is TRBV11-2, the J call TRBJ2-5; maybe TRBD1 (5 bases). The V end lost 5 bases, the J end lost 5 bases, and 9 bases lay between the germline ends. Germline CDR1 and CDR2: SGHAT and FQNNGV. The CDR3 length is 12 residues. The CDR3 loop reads CASSVRGETQYF. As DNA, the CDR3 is TGTGCCAGCAGCGTAAGGGGTGAGACCCAGTACTTC.

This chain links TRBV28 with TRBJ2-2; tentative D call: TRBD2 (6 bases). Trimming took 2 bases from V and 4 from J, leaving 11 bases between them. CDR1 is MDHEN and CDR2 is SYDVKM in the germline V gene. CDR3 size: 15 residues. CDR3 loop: CASSLHGTGTGELFF. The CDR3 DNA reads TGTGCCAGCAGTTTACACGGGACTGGCACCGGGGAGCTGTTTTTT.

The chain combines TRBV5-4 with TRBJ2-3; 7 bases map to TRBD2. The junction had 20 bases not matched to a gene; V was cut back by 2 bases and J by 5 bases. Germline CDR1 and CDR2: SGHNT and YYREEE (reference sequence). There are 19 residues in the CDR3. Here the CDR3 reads CASSFYQRLAVRFGDTQYF. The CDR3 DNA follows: TGTGCCAGCAGCTTTTACCAGAGACTAGCAGTTAGATTCGGAGATACGCAGTATTTT.

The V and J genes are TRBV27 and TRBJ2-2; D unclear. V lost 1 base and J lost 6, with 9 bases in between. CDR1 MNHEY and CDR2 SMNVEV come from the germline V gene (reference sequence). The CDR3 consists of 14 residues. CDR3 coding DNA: TGTGCCAGCAGTTTATTACAAGGGCCCGGGGAGCTGTTTTTT. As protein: CASSLLQGPGELFF.

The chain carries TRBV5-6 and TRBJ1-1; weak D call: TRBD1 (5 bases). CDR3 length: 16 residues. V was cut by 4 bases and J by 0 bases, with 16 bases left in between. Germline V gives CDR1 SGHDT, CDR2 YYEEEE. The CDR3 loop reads CASSLMGSGLNTEAFF. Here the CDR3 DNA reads TGTGCCAGCAGCCTGATGGGTTCGGGGCTGAACACTGAAGCTTTCTTT.

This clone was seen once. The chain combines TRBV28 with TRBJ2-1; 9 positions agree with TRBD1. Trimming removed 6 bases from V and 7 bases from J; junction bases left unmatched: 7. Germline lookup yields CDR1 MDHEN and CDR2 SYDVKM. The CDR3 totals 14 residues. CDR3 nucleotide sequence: TGTGCCAGCAGCCGACAGGGGGGCAGGAATGAGCAGTTCTTC. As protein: CASSRQGGRNEQFF.

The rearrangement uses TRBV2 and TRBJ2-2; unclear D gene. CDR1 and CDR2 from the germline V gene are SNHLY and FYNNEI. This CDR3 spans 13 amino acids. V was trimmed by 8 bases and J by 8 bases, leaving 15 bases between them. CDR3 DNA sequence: TGTGCCAGCCGCCTACTTGGCAGGGGGGAGCTGTTTTTT. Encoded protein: CASRLLGRGELFF.

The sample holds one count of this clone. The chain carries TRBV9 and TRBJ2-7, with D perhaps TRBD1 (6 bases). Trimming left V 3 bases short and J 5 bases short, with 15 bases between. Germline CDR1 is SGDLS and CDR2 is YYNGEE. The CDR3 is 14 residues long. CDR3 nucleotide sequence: TGTGCCAGCAGCGAAACAGGGTATGGAGACGAGCAGTACTTC. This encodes CASSETGYGDEQYF.

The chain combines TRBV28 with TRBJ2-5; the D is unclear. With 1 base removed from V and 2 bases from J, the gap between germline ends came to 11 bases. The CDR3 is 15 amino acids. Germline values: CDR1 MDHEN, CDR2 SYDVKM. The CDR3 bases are TGTGCCAGCAGTTTATTTGTTGTTAGTCAAGAGACCCAGTACTTC. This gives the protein CASSLFVVSQETQYF.

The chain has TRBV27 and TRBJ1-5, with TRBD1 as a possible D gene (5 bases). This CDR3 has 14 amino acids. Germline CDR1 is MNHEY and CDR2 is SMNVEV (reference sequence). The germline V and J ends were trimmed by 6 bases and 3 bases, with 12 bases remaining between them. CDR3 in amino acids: CASRTQGFNQPQHF. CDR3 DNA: TGTGCCAGCAGAACCCAGGGTTTCAATCAGCCCCAGCATTTT.

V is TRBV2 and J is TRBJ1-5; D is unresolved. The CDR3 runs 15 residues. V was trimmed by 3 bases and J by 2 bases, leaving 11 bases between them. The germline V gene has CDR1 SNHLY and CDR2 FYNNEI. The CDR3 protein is CASSDGRSGNQPQHF. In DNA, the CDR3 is TGTGCCAGCAGTGACGGCAGGAGCGGCAATCAGCCCCAGCATTTT.

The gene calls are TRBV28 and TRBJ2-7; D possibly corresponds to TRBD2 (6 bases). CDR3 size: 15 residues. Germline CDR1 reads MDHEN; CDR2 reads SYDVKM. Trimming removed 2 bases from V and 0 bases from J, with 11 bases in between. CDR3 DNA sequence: TGTGCCAGCAGTTTAATCGGGGAGGCCTCCTACGAGCAGTACTTC. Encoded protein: CASSLIGEASYEQYF.

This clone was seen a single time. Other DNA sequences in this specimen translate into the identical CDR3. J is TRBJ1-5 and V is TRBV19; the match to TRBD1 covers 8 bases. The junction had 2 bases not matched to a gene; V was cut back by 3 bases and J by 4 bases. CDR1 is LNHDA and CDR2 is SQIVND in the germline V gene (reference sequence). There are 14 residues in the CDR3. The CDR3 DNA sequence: TGTGCCAGTAGTATCGGGACAGGAAATCAGCCCCAGCATTTT. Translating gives CASSIGTGNQPQHF.

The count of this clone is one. The CDR3 sequence is CASIPSGHAYEQYF. In nucleotides, the CDR3 is TGTGCCAGCATCCCATCGGGCCATGCCTACGAGCAGTACTTC. The J gene is TRBJ2-7, the V gene TRBV28; D ambiguous. Trimming removed 7 bases from V and 2 bases from J, with 15 bases in between. CDR1 and CDR2 from the germline V gene are MDHEN and SYDVKM. The CDR3 consists of 14 residues.

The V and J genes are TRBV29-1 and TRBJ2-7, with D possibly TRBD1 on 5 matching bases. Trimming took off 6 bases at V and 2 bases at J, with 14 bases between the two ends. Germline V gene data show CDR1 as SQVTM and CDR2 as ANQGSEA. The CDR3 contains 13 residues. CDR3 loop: CSVQTTDTYEQYF. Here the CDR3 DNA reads TGCAGCGTCCAAACGACAGACACCTACGAGCAGTACTTC.

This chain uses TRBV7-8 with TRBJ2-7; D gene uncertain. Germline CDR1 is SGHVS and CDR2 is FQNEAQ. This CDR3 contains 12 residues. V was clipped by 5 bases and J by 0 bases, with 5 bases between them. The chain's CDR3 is CASSQRSYEQYF. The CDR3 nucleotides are TGTGCCAGCAGCCAGCGCTCCTACGAGCAGTACTTC. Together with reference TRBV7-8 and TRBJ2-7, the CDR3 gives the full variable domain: GAGVSQSPRYKVAKRGQDVALRCDPISGHVSLFWYQQALGQGPEFLTYFQNEAQLDKSGLPSDRFFAERPEGSVSTLKIQRTQQEDSAVYLCASSQRSYEQYFGPGTRLTVT.